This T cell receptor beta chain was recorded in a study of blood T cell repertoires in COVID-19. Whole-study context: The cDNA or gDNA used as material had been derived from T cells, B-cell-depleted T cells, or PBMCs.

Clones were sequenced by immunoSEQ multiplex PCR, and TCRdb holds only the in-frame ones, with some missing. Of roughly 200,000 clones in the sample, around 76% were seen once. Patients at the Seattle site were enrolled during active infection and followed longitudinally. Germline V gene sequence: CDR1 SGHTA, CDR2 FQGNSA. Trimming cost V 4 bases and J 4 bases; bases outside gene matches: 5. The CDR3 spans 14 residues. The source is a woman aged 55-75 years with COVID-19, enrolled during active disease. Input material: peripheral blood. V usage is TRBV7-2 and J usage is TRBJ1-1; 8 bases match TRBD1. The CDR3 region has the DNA TGTGCCAGCAGCTCGACTACAGGGGGCACTGAAGCTTTCTTT. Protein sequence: CASSSTTGGTEAFF.